These 30 T cell receptor beta chains originate from one sample sequenced in a study of T cell responses to AZD1222 COVID-19 vaccine. TCRdb's table, derived via immunoSEQ multiplex PCR, lists solely in-frame clones and lacks some. This table holds about 140,000 clones, 90% to 95% found once. Sequencing used peripheral blood, obtained after recovery from COVID-19. The receptors were sampled from an adult who had recovered from COVID-19.

The chain combines TRBV24-1 with TRBJ2-2; 13 bases fit TRBD2. Germline-derived CDR1 and CDR2 are KGHDR and SFDVKD. With 5 bases clipped from V and 3 bases from J, the junction kept 2 bases outside the gene matches. The CDR3 has 16 residues. In DNA, the CDR3 is TGTGCCACCAGTGCACTAGCGGGAGGGGACACCGGGGAGCTGTTTTTT. Residues: CATSALAGGDTGELFF.

The chain couples TRBV6-6 to TRBJ1-3; D remains ambiguous. From germline, CDR1 is MNHNY and CDR2 SVGAGI (reference sequence). This CDR3 contains 14 residues. Trimming left V 5 bases short and J 5 bases short, with 13 bases between. CDR3 nucleotide sequence: TGTGCCAGCAGTCTAACTCAAACTCGAAACACCATATATTTT. Translating it yields CASSLTQTRNTIYF.

V usage is TRBV4-1 and J usage is TRBJ1-5; D is perhaps TRBD1 (5 bases). Germline-derived CDR1 and CDR2 are MGHRA and YSYEKL. This CDR3 spans 15 amino acids. V was clipped by 7 bases and J by 2 bases, with 15 bases between them. The CDR3 DNA reads as TGCGCCAGCAAGGAAGGGGCTAGTGGCAATCAGCCCCAGCATTTT. Residues: CASKEGASGNQPQHF.

The chain links TRBV30 to TRBJ2-3; TRBD1 aligns across 7 bases. The V and J ends lost 4 bases and 3 bases, in that order; junction bases with no gene match: 7. Germline values: CDR1 GTSNPN, CDR2 SVGIG (reference sequence). This CDR3 comprises 14 residues. The DNA for the CDR3 is TGTGCCTGGAACCGACAGGGTGGAACAGATACGCAGTATTTT. Residues: CAWNRQGGTDTQYF.

The count of this clone is one. CDR3 protein: CASSLRNRDTDTQYF. Here the CDR3 DNA reads TGTGCCAGCAGCTTACGCAACAGGGACACAGATACGCAGTATTTT. This chain uses TRBV7-9 with TRBJ2-3, with a weak D call TRBD1 (6 bases). Deletions cut 2 bases from V and 2 bases from J, with 11 bases between. The CDR3 has 15 residues. Germline V CDR1 and CDR2: SEHNR, FQNEAQ (reference sequence).

The chain combines TRBV3-1 (or the pseudogene TRBV3-2) with TRBJ1-5, with TRBD1 identical over 11 bases. The CDR3 consists of 15 residues. The V gene end was trimmed by 5 bases and the J gene end by 4 bases; junction bases not matched to a gene: 4. The germline CDR1 and CDR2 sequences are LGHDT and YNNKEL (reference sequence). CDR3: CASSYGTGGNQPQHF. CDR3 bases: TGTGCCAGCAGCTACGGGACAGGGGGGAATCAGCCCCAGCATTTT.

The J gene is TRBJ2-7, the V gene TRBV20-1; the D is unclear. Germline loops: CDR1 DFQATT, CDR2 SNEGSKA (reference sequence). The CDR3 is 9 residues long. CDR3 protein: CTRSNEQYF. The CDR3 DNA is TGCACCCGCTCAAACGAGCAGTACTTC.

This clone has only a few counts. The chain joins TRBV6-5 to TRBJ1-6, with TRBD1 as a possible D gene (5 bases). CDR1 MNHEY and CDR2 SVGAGI come from the germline V gene. The length of the CDR3 is 15 residues. V was trimmed by 0 bases and J by 7 bases, leaving 10 bases between them. The CDR3 region is CASSYSWQGNSPLHF. CDR3 DNA sequence: TGTGCCAGCAGTTACTCGTGGCAGGGAAATTCACCCCTCCACTTT.

V usage is TRBV5-4 and J usage is TRBJ1-3; TRBD1 matches at 7 bases. From germline, CDR1 is SGHNT and CDR2 YYREEE (reference sequence). After removal of 0 bases from V and 4 bases from J, the junction contained 7 bases not matched to a gene. This CDR3 spans 16 amino acids. The CDR3 loop reads CASSLAGGGAGNTIYF. The CDR3 coding sequence is TGTGCCAGCAGCTTGGCCGGAGGGGGCGCGGGAAACACCATATATTTT.

The DNA for the CDR3 is TGCGCCAGCAGCCAAGAAAGAGGGTACACTGGCTACACCTTC. Translation: CASSQERGYTGYTF. The chain employs TRBV4-1 and TRBJ1-2; no clear D. This CDR3 has 14 amino acids. Trimming removed 0 bases from V and 7 bases from J, with 12 bases in between. Germline V gene data show CDR1 as MGHRA and CDR2 as YSYEKL.

The chain carries TRBV28 and TRBJ1-6, with 7 bases that match TRBD1. Germline V lookup: CDR1 MDHEN, CDR2 SYDVKM. The CDR3 is 15 residues long. V trimming: 5 bases; J trimming: 8 bases; junction bases outside the gene matches: 9. CDR3 protein: CASSGRDRVDSPLHF. DNA for the CDR3: TGTGCCAGCAGTGGACGAGACAGGGTGGATTCACCCCTCCACTTT.

The rearrangement uses TRBV6-1 and TRBJ2-2; 10 positions agree with TRBD2. CDR3 size: 18 residues. Germline V gene sequence: CDR1 MNHNS, CDR2 SASEGT. The V gene end was trimmed by 2 bases and the J gene end by 6 bases; junction bases not matched to a gene: 12. The CDR3 loop is CASSELRTVLAGAGELFF. CDR3 nucleotides: TGTGCCAGCAGTGAATTAAGGACCGTTCTAGCGGGAGCCGGGGAGCTGTTTTTT.

J is TRBJ2-7 and V is TRBV6-2 or TRBV6-3, with TRBD1 as a possible D gene (5 bases). V lost 7 bases to trimming and J lost 5 bases, with 18 bases between them. Germline CDR1 MNHEY, CDR2 SVGEGT. CDR3 length: 14 residues. The chain's CDR3 is CASTPPAGRHEQYF. The DNA of the CDR3 is TGTGCCAGCACCCCCCCGGCAGGGCGTCACGAGCAGTACTTC.

The rearrangement joins TRBV9 to TRBJ1-2; the D is unclear. CDR1 and CDR2 (germline): SGDLS, YYNGEE. Trimming removed 3 bases from V and 2 bases from J, with 5 bases in between. There are 12 residues in the CDR3. CDR3 sequence reads: CASSEQNYGYTF. CDR3 in DNA: TGTGCCAGCAGCGAGCAAAACTATGGCTACACCTTC.

This rearrangement joins TRBV29-1 to TRBJ2-1; perhaps D is TRBD1 or TRBD2 (5 bases each). From germline, CDR1 is SQVTM and CDR2 ANQGSEA. CDR3 length: 13 amino acids. Trimming took off 4 bases at V and 9 bases at J, with 16 bases between the two ends. The CDR3 nucleotides read TGCAGCGTTGCCGGGGCCCTTTATCTTGAGCAGTTCTTC. Translation: CSVAGALYLEQFF.

The J gene is TRBJ2-1, the V gene TRBV7-3; tentative D call: TRBD2 (5 bases). CDR1 and CDR2 from the germline V gene are SGHTA and FQGTGA. Trimming stripped 1 base from V and 8 bases from J, with 12 bases between. This CDR3 comprises 14 residues. Here the CDR3 reads CASSLKFGEHEQFF. CDR3 nucleotides: TGTGCCAGCAGCTTAAAGTTCGGGGAGCATGAGCAGTTCTTC.

For this clone: Other DNA sequences from this sample encode an identical CDR3 as well. The chain uses TRBV5-1 and TRBJ2-7, with TRBD2 identical over 13 bases. Trimming cost V 0 bases and J 2 bases; bases outside gene matches: 2. The V gene's germline CDR1 is SGHRS and CDR2 YFSETQ. The CDR3 has 16 amino acids. The CDR3 reads CASSLALAGGPYEQYF. In nucleotides, the CDR3 is TGCGCCAGCAGCTTGGCACTAGCGGGAGGGCCCTACGAGCAGTACTTC. Drawing the rest from reference TRBV5-1 and TRBJ2-7, the complete variable domain is KAGVTQTPRYLIKTRGQQVTLSCSPISGHRSVSWYQQTPGQGLQFLFEYFSETQRNKGNFPGRFSGRQFSNSRSEMNVSTLELGDSALYLCASSLALAGGPYEQYFGPGTRLTVT.

The chain uses TRBV18 and TRBJ2-1; D is undetermined. V was trimmed by 3 bases and J by 4 bases, leaving 10 bases between them. The length of the CDR3 is 14 residues. Germline lookup yields CDR1 KGHSH and CDR2 LQKENI. The CDR3: CASSPYQVYNEQFF. The CDR3 DNA reads as TGTGCCAGCTCACCTTATCAGGTTTACAATGAGCAGTTCTTC. Based on the CDR3 plus reference TRBV18 and TRBJ2-1, the full variable domain is NAGVMQNPRHLVRRRGQEARLRCSPMKGHSHVYWYRQLPEEGLKFMVYLQKENIIDESGMPKERFSAEFPKEGPSILRIQQVVRGDSAAYFCASSPYQVYNEQFFGPGTRLTVL.

This rearrangement joins TRBV5-1 to TRBJ2-3; D gene ambiguous. Trimming took 4 bases from V and 4 from J, leaving 13 bases between them. The CDR3 is made up of 14 amino acids. Germline-derived CDR1 and CDR2 are SGHRS and YFSETQ. DNA of the CDR3: TGCGCCAGCAGCCTCTCCAGGTGGGCAGATACGCAGTATTTT. The encoded protein is CASSLSRWADTQYF.

The chain links TRBV19 to TRBJ1-6, with 11 bases matching TRBD1. V lost 3 bases to trimming and J lost 5 bases; unmatched junction nucleotides: 6. This CDR3 is built from 17 residues. Germline values: CDR1 LNHDA, CDR2 SQIVND (reference sequence). Written as DNA, the CDR3 is TGTGCCAGTAGTATGTCCGGGACAGGGGGGAATAATTCACCCCTCCACTTT. Translation: CASSMSGTGGNNSPLHF.

V gene TRBV3-1 (or the pseudogene TRBV3-2) combines with J gene TRBJ2-7; 9 nucleotides agree with TRBD1. The CDR3 spans 16 residues. The germline gives CDR1 LGHDT, CDR2 YNNKEL (reference sequence). V shed 5 bases, J shed 3 bases, and the junction held 11 bases outside the gene matches. The CDR3 nucleotides are TGTGCCAGCAGCTCAAAAGGGACAGGGAGTCACTACGAGCAGTACTTC. Protein product: CASSSKGTGSHYEQYF.

This chain connects TRBV9 to TRBJ1-2; TRBD1 might be the D (5 bases). The germline V and J ends were trimmed by 3 bases and 1 base, with 7 bases remaining between them. CDR1 is SGDLS, CDR2 YYNGEE, per germline. The CDR3 covers 13 residues. For the CDR3, the DNA is TGTGCCAGCAGCGCGAGGGGTAACTATGGCTACACCTTC. This gives the protein CASSARGNYGYTF.

This chain uses TRBV28 with TRBJ2-7; possible D gene TRBD1, 6 bases. Trimming removed 5 bases from V and 1 base from J, with 15 bases in between. The CDR3 sequence is 15 residues long. The germline CDR1 and CDR2 sequences are MDHEN and SYDVKM. CDR3 coding DNA: TGTGCCAGCAGTGGAACGGGACACGCGTCCTACGAGCAGTACTTC. Translating gives CASSGTGHASYEQYF.

The chain uses TRBV4-1 and TRBJ2-7; D may be TRBD1 (7 bases). V lost 3 bases, J lost 6 bases, and 21 bases lay in between. Germline CDR1 and CDR2: MGHRA and YSYEKL. CDR3 length: 16 amino acids. The CDR3 bases are TGCGCCAGCAGCCAGACGTTAGCGGAGCCAGGGGGCGAGCAGTACTTC. Amino acids: CASSQTLAEPGGEQYF.

The chain has TRBV19 and TRBJ2-4, with D tentatively TRBD2 (6 bases). The germline V gene encodes CDR1 LNHDA and CDR2 SQIVND (reference sequence). The CDR3 sequence is 18 residues long. The germline V and J ends were trimmed by 2 bases and 2 bases, with 19 bases remaining between them. CDR3 bases: TGTGCCAGTAGTATATGGGGATTCGGTGGGAGGCCCAAAAACATTCAGTACTTC. Its translation is CASSIWGFGGRPKNIQYF. The complete variable domain, with remaining parts taken from reference TRBV19 and TRBJ2-4, reads DGGITQSPKYLFRKEGQNVTLSCEQNLNHDAMYWYRQDPGQGLRLIYYSQIVNDFQKGDIAEGYSVSREKKESFPLTVTSAQKNPTAFYLCASSIWGFGGRPKNIQYFGAGTRLSVL.

J is TRBJ2-3 and V is TRBV9; the D is unclear. CDR3 length equals 13 residues. The ends were cut back, 2 bases at V and 3 bases at J, with 7 bases in the middle. Germline CDR1 SGDLS, CDR2 YYNGEE. The CDR3 sequence: CASSVTVTDTQYF. The CDR3 coding sequence is TGTGCCAGCAGCGTGACCGTGACAGATACGCAGTATTTT.

The chain carries TRBV19 and TRBJ2-1; 9 nucleotides agree with TRBD1. J lost 9 bases, V lost 11 bases, and 8 bases had no gene match. This CDR3 has 12 residues. CDR1 is LNHDA, CDR2 SQIVND, per germline (reference sequence). The CDR3 here is CACRDREFEQFF. Here the CDR3 DNA reads TGTGCCTGCCGGGACAGGGAATTTGAGCAGTTCTTC.

V and J are TRBV4-1 and TRBJ2-2; 14 bases agree with TRBD2. Germline V lookup: CDR1 MGHRA, CDR2 YSYEKL. The CDR3 contains 17 residues. J lost 8 bases, V lost 1 base, and 6 bases had no gene match. This chain's CDR3 is CASSQGLAGGKSGELFF. In DNA form, the CDR3 reads TGCGCCAGCAGCCAAGGACTAGCGGGAGGGAAGTCGGGGGAGCTGTTTTTT.

CDR3 residues: CASSQDIGRAYEQYF. In nucleotides, the CDR3 is TGTGCCAGCAGCCAAGATATCGGCAGGGCCTACGAGCAGTACTTC. This chain joins TRBV3-1 (or the pseudogene TRBV3-2) and TRBJ2-7, with D perhaps TRBD1 (5 bases). Per the germline V gene, CDR1 is LGHDT and CDR2 is YNNKEL (reference sequence). The CDR3 runs to 15 residues. V was trimmed by 0 bases and J by 2 bases, leaving 11 bases between them.

The chain joins TRBV7-9 to TRBJ2-2, with TRBD1 matching 7 bases. The junction had 12 bases not matched to a gene; V was cut back by 2 bases and J by 3 bases. CDR3 length equals 18 residues. Germline V CDR1 and CDR2: SEHNR, FQNEAQ (reference sequence). CDR3 region: CASSLPASGTEHTGELFF. CDR3 sequence (DNA): TGTGCCAGCAGCTTACCAGCCTCCGGGACAGAACACACCGGGGAGCTGTTTTTT.